These 17 T cell receptor beta chains originate from one sample sequenced in a study of blood T cell repertoires in COVID-19. Only in-frame clones appear in the TCRdb table, and some are missing; sequencing was by immunoSEQ multiplex PCR. The sample includes under 200,000 clones, roughly 84% of them seen just once. The sequenced sample was PBMCs or T cells enriched from blood (not recorded which). Receptor source: a woman in her forties or fifties who had recovered from COVID-19.

This sequence joins TRBV7-2 and TRBJ1-1; D gene ambiguous. The CDR3 has 14 amino acids. V lost 0 bases and J 0 bases, leaving 5 bases between the germline ends. Germline CDR1 and CDR2: SGHTA and FQGNSA. Here the CDR3 DNA reads TGTGCCAGCAGCTTAGCCCACATGAACACTGAAGCTTTCTTT. This gives the protein CASSLAHMNTEAFF.

The rearrangement joins TRBV21-1 to TRBJ2-2; TRBD2 was called by the table and not checked on the DNA. TRBV21-1 is labeled a pseudogene. The CDR3 totals 17 residues. CDR3 in amino acids: CASSKDGLAGVVGELFF. The CDR3 nucleotides read TGTGCCAGCAGCAAGGACGGACTAGCGGGGGTGGTCGGGGAGCTGTTTTTT.

The chain combines TRBV24-1 with TRBJ2-1; maybe TRBD2 (5 bases). There are 14 residues in the CDR3. Germline V lookup: CDR1 KGHDR, CDR2 SFDVKD. V was clipped by 9 bases and J by 7 bases, with 18 bases between them. Here the CDR3 reads CATDDEWTGNEQFF. The CDR3, as DNA: TGTGCCACCGATGATGAGTGGACTGGGAATGAGCAGTTCTTC.

The chain employs TRBV4-2 and TRBJ2-2, with 9 bases fitting TRBD2. V dropped 5 bases and J dropped 4; count of bases not matched to a gene: 8. This CDR3 has 16 residues. In germline, CDR1 is LGHNA, CDR2 YNFKEQ. The CDR3: CASSLAGAGGTGELFF. The CDR3 DNA is TGTGCCAGCAGCTTAGCGGGGGCCGGGGGCACCGGGGAGCTGTTTTTT.

V usage is TRBV5-4 and J usage is TRBJ2-7; a weak D match, TRBD1 (6 bases). V was cut by 4 bases and J by 4 bases, with 15 bases left in between. Per germline, CDR1 SGHNT and CDR2 YYREEE (reference sequence). This CDR3 is built from 14 residues. CDR3 loop: CASSPGDNPYEQYF. CDR3 coding DNA: TGTGCCAGCAGCCCAGGGGACAATCCTTACGAGCAGTACTTC.

The rearrangement joins TRBV24-1 to TRBJ2-5; 7 bases agree with TRBD1. Germline assignment: CDR1 KGHDR and CDR2 SFDVKD. V was clipped by 3 bases and J by 3 bases; unmatched bases: 6. The CDR3 is made up of 15 amino acids. The CDR3 is CATSDIRDSKETQYF. CDR3 sequence (DNA): TGTGCCACCAGTGATATCCGGGACAGCAAAGAGACCCAGTACTTC.

The genes are TRBV7-9 and TRBJ1-5, with TRBD1 as a possible D gene (5 bases). This CDR3 contains 14 residues. Germline values: CDR1 SEHNR, CDR2 FQNEAQ (reference sequence). V lost 5 bases and J 3 bases, leaving 11 bases between the germline ends. The CDR3 spells CASSPDTDNQPQHF. The CDR3 coding sequence is TGTGCCAGCAGCCCGGACACTGACAATCAGCCCCAGCATTTT.

Only a few counts were recorded for this clone. The chain recombines TRBV5-5 with TRBJ2-7; D perhaps matches TRBD1 (6 bases). Trimming removed 0 bases from V and 3 bases from J, with 13 bases in between. Germline CDR1 reads SGHKS; CDR2 reads YYEKEE (reference sequence). The CDR3 extends over 15 amino acids. The chain's CDR3 is CASSLATGRLYEQYF. In nucleotides, the CDR3 is TGTGCCAGCAGCTTGGCCACAGGGCGTCTCTACGAGCAGTACTTC. Full variable domain (missing parts from reference TRBV5-5 and TRBJ2-7): DAGVTQSPTHLIKTRGQQVTLRCSPISGHKSVSWYQQVLGQGPQFIFQYYEKEERGRGNFPDRFSARQFPNYSSELNVNALLLGDSALYLCASSLATGRLYEQYFGPGTRLTVT.

With respect to this clone: The junction shows a germline mismatch at one end, possibly a read error. This chain joins TRBV3-1 (or the pseudogene TRBV3-2) and TRBJ1-6; TRBD1 aligns across 7 bases. The CDR3 length is 15 residues. Germline V gene lookup returns CDR1 LGHDT and CDR2 YNNKEL (reference sequence). CDR3 bases: TGTGCCAGCACCCAACAGGACAGGCAGGGTTCACCCCTCCACTTT. It translates to CASTQQDRQGSPLHF.

The J gene is TRBJ1-5, the V gene TRBV28, with a tentative D call TRBD1 (5 bases). CDR3 length: 13 amino acids. V was cut by 2 bases and J by 8 bases, with 10 bases left in between. The germline V gene encodes CDR1 MDHEN and CDR2 SYDVKM. The CDR3 sequence is CASSLQGEKPQHF. The CDR3 region has the DNA TGTGCCAGCAGTTTACAAGGGGAAAAGCCCCAGCATTTT.

The chain has TRBV7-9 and TRBJ2-2; 8 nucleotides align to TRBD2. Trimming removed 6 bases from V and 3 bases from J; junction bases left unmatched: 3. Germline CDR1 is SEHNR and CDR2 is FQNEAQ (reference sequence). This CDR3 contains 14 residues. In DNA, the CDR3 is TGTGCCAGCAGACCGACTAGCGACACCGGGGAGCTGTTTTTT. It codes for CASRPTSDTGELFF. Using reference TRBV7-9 and TRBJ2-2 for the parts outside the CDR3, the full variable domain is DTGVSQNPRHKITKRGQNVTFRCDPISEHNRLYWYRQTLGQGPEFLTYFQNEAQLEKSRLLSDRFSAERPKGSFSTLEIQRTEQGDSAMYLCASRPTSDTGELFFGEGSRLTVL.

The chain recombines TRBV27 with TRBJ2-1, with TRBD1 identical over 9 bases. This CDR3 contains 15 residues. From germline, CDR1 is MNHEY and CDR2 SMNVEV (reference sequence). V was pared by 1 base and J by 6 bases, with 4 bases of the junction left unmatched. The CDR3 region has the DNA TGTGCCAGCAGTTTATGGACAGGGGCGTCCAATGAGCAGTTCTTC. Amino acid sequence: CASSLWTGASNEQFF.

The V gene is TRBV19, the J gene TRBJ1-6; a weak D match, TRBD1 (5 bases). There are 15 residues in the CDR3. The germline V and J ends were trimmed by 5 bases and 5 bases, with 13 bases remaining between them. Per germline, CDR1 LNHDA and CDR2 SQIVND (reference sequence). CDR3 amino acids: CASSYQGRNNSPLHF. DNA for the CDR3: TGTGCCAGTAGTTATCAGGGTCGCAATAATTCACCCCTCCACTTT.

This clone has a single count. This chain links TRBV27 with TRBJ2-7; the match to TRBD2 covers 7 bases. The length of the CDR3 is 19 residues. Germline loops: CDR1 MNHEY, CDR2 SMNVEV (reference sequence). Trimming cost V 6 bases and J 2 bases; bases outside gene matches: 22. CDR3 residues: CASRLLPRAIGLGTYEQYF. The CDR3, as DNA: TGTGCCAGCAGACTCCTCCCCCGCGCGATAGGACTAGGGACCTACGAGCAGTACTTC.

This sequence joins TRBV19 and TRBJ2-1; 9 bases agree with TRBD1. CDR1 LNHDA and CDR2 SQIVND come from the germline V gene (reference sequence). V lost 7 bases, J lost 5 bases, and 6 bases stayed unmatched. This CDR3 comprises 14 residues. The CDR3 spells CASNDRGRDNEQFF. The CDR3 coding sequence is TGTGCCAGTAACGACAGGGGGAGGGACAATGAGCAGTTCTTC.

The chain combines TRBV23-1 with TRBJ2-1; D remains ambiguous. TRBV23-1 is known as an ORF, though its function is uncertain. Trimming took off 4 bases at V and 4 bases at J, with 8 bases between the two ends. The CDR3 is made up of 13 amino acids. The CDR3 coding sequence is TGCGCCAGCAGTCCCATTAGATACAATGAGCAGTTCTTC. Translating gives CASSPIRYNEQFF.

The chain employs TRBV3-1 (or the pseudogene TRBV3-2) and TRBJ2-5; 7 nucleotides agree with TRBD2. Losses at the gene ends were 5 bases for V and 4 bases for J; bases not matched to a gene: 13. CDR3 length: 16 residues. Germline CDR1 and CDR2: LGHDT and YNNKEL (reference sequence). The chain's CDR3 is CASSGRLANPGETQYF. As DNA, the CDR3 is TGTGCCAGCAGCGGACGACTAGCTAATCCTGGAGAGACCCAGTACTTC.